These 13 T cell receptor beta chains came from one sample sequenced in a study of shared clonotypes between healthy human individuals. CD45RO-negative, CCR7-positively selected cells formed the naive CD8 fraction, excluding terminally differentiated effector memory CD45RA+ cells. Clones were read by immunoSEQ multiplex PCR, and TCRdb kept only the in-frame ones, dropping some. The data contain over 2 million clones, over 85% of them singletons. What was sequenced was naive CD8+ T cells sorted from blood. All receptors derive from a man aged 18 to 30 in good health.

Comments on this clone: At one end the junction does not follow the germline gene, possibly because of a read error. V and J are TRBV6-5 and TRBJ1-1; D is unresolved. CDR1 and CDR2 (germline): MNHEY, SVGAGI. The CDR3 loop spans 15 amino acids. The CDR3 protein is CASIYTEFGNTEAFF. The CDR3 DNA follows: TGTGCCAGCATTTACACAGAATTCGGGAACACTGAAGCTTTCTTT.

This clone was detected only once. This chain joins TRBV5-1 and TRBJ2-1, with a tentative D call TRBD2 (5 bases). The germline CDR1 and CDR2 sequences are SGHRS and YFSETQ. Trimming took 4 bases from V and 2 from J, leaving 10 bases between them. The CDR3 has 14 residues. The CDR3 bases are TGCGCCAGCAGCCCGGAGGCTACCTACAATGAGCAGTTCTTC. It encodes CASSPEATYNEQFF.

V is TRBV27 and J is TRBJ2-7; D uncertain. Germline V gene data show CDR1 as MNHEY and CDR2 as SMNVEV (reference sequence). The CDR3 covers 14 residues. Trimming cost V 4 bases and J 0 bases, with 10 bases left between them. The CDR3 coding sequence is TGTGCCAGCAGTTACCGGGTCGACTCCTACGAGCAGTACTTC. It is translated as CASSYRVDSYEQYF.

CDR3 amino acids: CSVDPLSGSYNEQFF. DNA for the CDR3: TGCAGCGTTGACCCCCTTAGCGGCTCCTACAATGAGCAGTTCTTC. The V call is TRBV29-1, the J call TRBJ2-1, with a possible D match to TRBD2 (6 bases). CDR1 and CDR2 (germline): SQVTM, ANQGSEA. Trimming pared 3 bases from V and 0 bases from J, leaving 12 bases between. This CDR3 has 15 amino acids.

The CDR3 spells CASRLQGGSEAFF. The CDR3 coding sequence is TGTGCCAGCAGACTACAGGGCGGGTCTGAAGCTTTCTTT. The J gene is TRBJ1-1, the V gene TRBV5-4, with D tentatively TRBD1 (6 bases). Trimming left V 5 bases short and J 6 bases short, with 14 bases between. The CDR3 loop spans 13 amino acids. Germline CDR1 SGHNT, CDR2 YYREEE (reference sequence).

Note on this clone: The same CDR3 can be traced to other DNA sequences in this sample. V gene TRBV9 combines with J gene TRBJ2-7; TRBD1 agrees at 10 bases. V lost 2 bases, J lost 4 bases, and 6 bases stayed unmatched. Germline assignment: CDR1 SGDLS and CDR2 YYNGEE. The CDR3 loop spans 15 amino acids. Written as DNA, the CDR3 is TGTGCCAGCAGCGTCGCCGGGACAGGGGTTTACGAGCAGTACTTC. Protein: CASSVAGTGVYEQYF.

The chain uses TRBV27 and TRBJ2-7; 7 bases line up with TRBD2. Germline values: CDR1 MNHEY, CDR2 SMNVEV (reference sequence). The V gene end was trimmed by 5 bases and the J gene end by 6 bases; junction bases not matched to a gene: 7. This CDR3 contains 13 residues. The CDR3 loop is CASSGGGSGEQYF. The DNA of the CDR3 is TGTGCCAGCAGTGGGGGGGGGTCGGGCGAGCAGTACTTC.

The chain recombines TRBV9 with TRBJ2-7; D possibly corresponds to TRBD2 (6 bases). The V gene's germline CDR1 is SGDLS and CDR2 YYNGEE. The CDR3 is made up of 15 amino acids. Trimming pared 4 bases from V and 5 bases from J, leaving 19 bases between. CDR3 in DNA: TGTGCCAGCAGCCTTGGGTGGGGACTTTCCGACGAGCAGTACTTC. Residues: CASSLGWGLSDEQYF.

The rearrangement uses TRBV14 and TRBJ2-3; no reliable D call. Trimming left V 1 base short and J 4 bases short, with 3 bases between. The CDR3 is 12 amino acids. Germline V gene data show CDR1 as SGHDN and CDR2 as FVKESK. The CDR3 coding sequence is TGTGCCAGCAGCCAAGTGGCAGATACGCAGTATTTT. Protein: CASSQVADTQYF.

In the case of this clone: The same CDR3 can be traced to other DNA sequences in this sample. The chain recombines TRBV27 with TRBJ2-7; the match to TRBD2 covers 10 bases. In germline, CDR1 is MNHEY, CDR2 SMNVEV (reference sequence). This CDR3 is 13 amino acids long. Losses at the gene ends were 6 bases for V and 2 bases for J; bases not matched to a gene: 1. Here the CDR3 DNA reads TGTGCCAGCAGCCTAGCGGGAGCCTACGAGCAGTACTTC. It yields the protein CASSLAGAYEQYF.

The J gene is TRBJ2-7, the V gene TRBV10-3; possible D gene TRBD1, 6 bases. V was shortened by 11 bases and J by 2 bases, with 16 bases between the two germline ends. Looked up from germline, CDR1 is ENHRY and CDR2 is SYGVKD. The CDR3 is 13 residues long. CDR3 sequence: CAALNRDTYEQYF. The CDR3 nucleotides are TGTGCCGCCCTAAACCGGGACACCTACGAGCAGTACTTC.

This rearrangement joins TRBV10-2 to TRBJ2-7; D possibly corresponds to TRBD1 (5 bases). The CDR3 consists of 13 residues. Germline V gene data show CDR1 as WSHSY and CDR2 as SAAADI. Trimming removed 6 bases from V and 0 bases from J, with 9 bases in between. Here the CDR3 reads CASSPDSSYEQYF. The CDR3 DNA follows: TGCGCCAGCAGCCCCGACAGCTCCTACGAGCAGTACTTC.

This clone was observed once. The chain employs TRBV4-2 and TRBJ2-7; the match to TRBD2 covers 11 bases. The CDR3 consists of 15 residues. V gave up 0 bases and J gave up 6 bases; unmatched junction bases: 4. The V gene's germline CDR1 is LGHNA and CDR2 YNFKEQ. The CDR3 DNA reads TGTGCCAGCAGCCAAGATGAGGGACTAGCGGTCGAGCAGTACTTC. Protein product: CASSQDEGLAVEQYF.